Only a few counts were recorded for the clone carrying this TCR beta chain. Its antigen is unknown. Germline CDR1 reads MNHEY; CDR2 reads SMNVEV (reference sequence). Trimming stripped 5 bases from V and 0 bases from J, with 10 bases between. The CDR3 spans 15 residues. Arm-PCR of CDR3 regions with iRepertoire HTBI primers generated TCR beta libraries. TCRdb called the multiplex PCR reads again in MiXCR, with one record for every CDR3 protein. The data hold some 340,000 distinct CDR3 sequences, with around 11% observed a single time. This specimen comes from a study of regulatory T cells in long-lasting Graves disease. Time point in this sample: newly diagnosed GD, antithyroid drugs for less than 3 months. PBMCs provided the RNA from which the TCR library was made. By American Thyroid Association guidelines, Graves' disease was diagnosed in the cohort. Study-level results: New patients shared some 890 public clonotypes, fewer than the approximately 3,000 shared by persistent patients.

The data also belong to a second study, concerning T cells in Graves' hyperthyroidism and ophthalmopathy. From that report: Disease duration under 2 months; hyperthyroidism patients were aged 18 to 65. Through a model of 13 V-J features, ophthalmopathy was separated from stable hyperthyroidism.

The V gene is TRBV27, the J gene TRBJ2-2; possibly TRBD2 for D (5 bases). Source: peripheral blood mononuclear cells (PBMCs), taken at new diagnosis, from a patient treated with antithyroid drugs. This TCR came from a woman aged 18-35 years with Graves disease. The CDR3 DNA reads as TGTGCCAGCAGTCCGGGGAATACGAACACCGGGGAGCTGTTTTTT. This gives the protein CASSPGNTNTGELFF.